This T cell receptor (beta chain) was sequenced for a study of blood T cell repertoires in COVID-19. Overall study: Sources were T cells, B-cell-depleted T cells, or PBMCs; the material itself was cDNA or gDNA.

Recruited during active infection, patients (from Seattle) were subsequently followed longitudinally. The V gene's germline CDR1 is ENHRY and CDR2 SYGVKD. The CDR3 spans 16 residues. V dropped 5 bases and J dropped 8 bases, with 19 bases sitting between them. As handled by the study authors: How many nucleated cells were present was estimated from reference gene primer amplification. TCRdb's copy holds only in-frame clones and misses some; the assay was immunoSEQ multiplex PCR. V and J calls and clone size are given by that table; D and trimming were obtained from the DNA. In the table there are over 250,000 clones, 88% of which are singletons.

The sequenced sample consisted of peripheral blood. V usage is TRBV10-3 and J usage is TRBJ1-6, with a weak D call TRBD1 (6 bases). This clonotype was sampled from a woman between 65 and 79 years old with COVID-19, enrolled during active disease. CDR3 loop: CAISQLQGLRDSPLHF. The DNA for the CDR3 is TGTGCCATCAGTCAGCTACAGGGATTGAGGGATTCACCCCTCCACTTT.